Listed here is a single T cell receptor (beta chain). Its specificity is unknown. During colonoscopy, one to two rectal pinch biopsies were collected. The data are from a study of pediatric ulcerative colitis. Study findings and constraints: Total lymphocyte DNA, not sorted subsets, was the template.

Assay: immunoSEQ multiplex PCR; the TCRdb copy retains only in-frame clones and omits some. The sample includes tens of thousands of clones, less than 80% of them seen just once. The CDR3 has 13 amino acids. V dropped 5 bases and J dropped 3; count of bases not matched to a gene: 2. The germline V gene has CDR1 LGHNT and CDR2 FRNRAP. This TCR was recovered from a boy between 10 and 17 years old with moderate ulcerative colitis. The chain couples TRBV12-5 to TRBJ2-7; TRBD1 matches at 9 bases. Sample: gut tissue. Here the CDR3 reads CASGVDRGYEQYF. The CDR3 DNA sequence: TGTGCTAGTGGTGTGGACAGGGGCTACGAGCAGTACTTC.